Following are 8 T cell receptor beta chains from one sample sequenced in a study of CD8+CD57+ T cells in acquired aplastic anemia. The patients chosen for sequencing had shown expansion of CD8+CD57+ cells (detected by flow cytometry). Template material for TCR beta VDJ and CDR3 profiling consisted of genomic DNA. TCRdb used MiXCR to reprocess the reads, holding one entry per CDR3 protein. Of over 150,000 distinct CDR3 sequences detected, around 50% appear once; the ten largest clones hold about an eighth. Sequencing used sorted CD4+, CD8+, or CD8+CD57+ T cells (not recorded which) from PBMCs. The receptors here all came from a human donor with aplastic anemia.

V and J are TRBV10-2 and TRBJ1-1, with D possibly matching TRBD1 (6 bases). Trimming pared 10 bases from V and 4 bases from J, leaving 16 bases between. The CDR3 extends over 13 amino acids. The germline CDR1 and CDR2 sequences are WSHSY and SAAADI. Here the CDR3 reads CATRNQGSTEAFF. The CDR3 DNA is TGCGCCACACGAAATCAGGGGAGCACTGAAGCTTTCTTT.

This clonotype was seen many times. The J gene is TRBJ2-7, the V gene TRBV12-1. TRBV12-1 is designated a pseudogene. This CDR3 is 12 amino acids long. The CDR3 DNA is TGTGCCAGTCCGTTTGAGCCCAGAGAGCAGTACTTC. Encoded protein: CASPFEPREQYF.

This clonotype was counted many times. This chain joins TRBV7-2 and TRBJ1-6, with D hard to call. Per the germline V gene, CDR1 is SGHTA and CDR2 is FQGNSA. The V gene lost 7 bases and the J gene lost 7 bases, with 11 bases spanning the gap. The CDR3 spans 13 residues. CDR3 residues: CASKLGRNSPLHF. The CDR3 bases are TGTGCCAGCAAATTGGGAAGGAATTCACCCCTCCACTTT.

A note on this clonotype: The junction and the germline gene differ at one end; a read error may be behind it. The V call is TRBV2, the J call TRBJ2-3; 10 nucleotides match TRBD2. CDR1 is SNHLY and CDR2 is FYNNEI in the germline V gene. CDR3 size: 16 residues. CDR3 amino acids: CAISFTGTSEKDTQYF. CDR3 DNA: TGTGCCATCAGTTTCACTGGGACTAGCGAGAAAGATACGCAGTATTTT.

The J gene is TRBJ2-7, the V gene TRBV12-3 or TRBV12-4; possibly TRBD1 for D (6 bases). Trimming pared 5 bases from V and 3 bases from J, leaving 11 bases between. This CDR3 has 13 amino acids. Here the CDR3 reads CASSLGTNYEQYF. The CDR3 nucleotides read TGTGCCAGCAGTCTGGGGACAAACTACGAGCAGTACTTC.

This clonotype has a handful of counts. As DNA, the CDR3 is TGTGCCAGCAGTGAATGGCAGGGCAATTCACCCCTCCACTTT. Protein sequence: CASSEWQGNSPLHF. The rearrangement links TRBV2 to TRBJ1-6; a possible D gene is TRBD1 (5 bases). Germline values: CDR1 SNHLY, CDR2 FYNNEI. Trimming removed 2 bases from V and 7 bases from J, with 9 bases in between. The CDR3 has 14 residues.

This clonotype has a handful of counts. This chain uses TRBV10-2 with TRBJ2-2; tentatively, D is TRBD1 or TRBD2 (7 bases each). The CDR3 is 17 amino acids. V gave up 8 bases and J gave up 2 bases, with 21 bases separating them. The germline V gene encodes CDR1 WSHSY and CDR2 SAAADI. As DNA, the CDR3 is TGCGCCAGCCAGGAAGGGGGCGGGGGACCTAACACCGGGGAGCTGTTTTTT. Amino acids: CASQEGGGGPNTGELFF.

V gene TRBV9 combines with J gene TRBJ1-6; unclear D gene. The V gene lost 3 bases and the J gene lost 6 bases, with 10 bases spanning the gap. CDR1 and CDR2 from the germline V gene are SGDLS and YYNGEE. This CDR3 contains 14 residues. The CDR3 coding sequence is TGTGCCAGCAGCGACCAGGTTGCTAATTCACCCCTCCACTTT. This codes for CASSDQVANSPLHF. The full variable domain, rest sourced from reference TRBV9 and TRBJ1-6, is DSGVTQTPKHLITATGQRVTLRCSPRSGDLSVYWYQQSLDQGLQFLIQYYNGEERAKGNILERFSAQQFPDLHSELNLSSLELGDSALYFCASSDQVANSPLHFGNGTRLTVT.